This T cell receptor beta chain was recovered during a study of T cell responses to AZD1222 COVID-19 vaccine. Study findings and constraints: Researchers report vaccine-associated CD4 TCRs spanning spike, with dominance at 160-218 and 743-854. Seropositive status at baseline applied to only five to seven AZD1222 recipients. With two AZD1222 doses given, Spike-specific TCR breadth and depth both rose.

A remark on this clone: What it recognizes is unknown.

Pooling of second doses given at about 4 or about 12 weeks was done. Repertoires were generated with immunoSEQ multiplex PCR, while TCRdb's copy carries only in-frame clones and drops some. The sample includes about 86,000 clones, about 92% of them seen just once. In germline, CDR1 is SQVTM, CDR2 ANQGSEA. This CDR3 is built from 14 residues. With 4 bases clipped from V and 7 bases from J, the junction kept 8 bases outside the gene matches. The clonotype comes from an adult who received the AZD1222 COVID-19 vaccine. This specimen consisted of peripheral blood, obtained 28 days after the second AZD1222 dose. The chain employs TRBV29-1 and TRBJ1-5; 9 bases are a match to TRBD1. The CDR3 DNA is TGCAGCGTTGGTGGGGGGGACAGGGAGCAGCCCCAGCATTTT. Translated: CSVGGGDREQPQHF. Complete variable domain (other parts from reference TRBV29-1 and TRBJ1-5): SAVISQKPSRDICQRGTSLTIQCQVDSQVTMMFWYRQQPGQSLTLIATANQGSEATYESGFVIDKFPISRPNLTFSTLTVSNMSPEDSSIYLCSVGGGDREQPQHFGDGTRLSIL.